These 5 T cell receptor beta chains share one sample of origin, sequenced in a study of cytomegalovirus exposure and HLA in healthy donors. The primer mix had 60 Vbeta and 13 Jbeta primers. Assay used: immunoSEQ multiplex PCR; TCRdb lists only in-frame clones, some missing. The table lists 95,000 to 150,000 clones, approximately 83% of them singletons. Sequencing was carried out using PBMCs. These receptors came from a woman in her forties in good health and CMV-seropositive.

V usage is TRBV18 and J usage is TRBJ1-5; D is uncertain. The CDR3 runs to 16 residues. Trimming stripped 2 bases from V and 2 bases from J, with 13 bases between. Per germline, CDR1 KGHSH and CDR2 LQKENI. CDR3 in amino acids: CASSPSRKNGNQPQHF. As DNA, the CDR3 is TGTGCCAGCTCACCAAGCAGGAAGAATGGCAATCAGCCCCAGCATTTT.

The rearrangement uses TRBV7-9 and TRBJ2-5; 11 nucleotides line up with TRBD2. CDR3 length equals 15 residues. The germline gives CDR1 SEHNR, CDR2 FQNEAQ (reference sequence). J gave up 0 bases and V 4 bases, and 1 base lay outside the gene matches. This CDR3 is CASSSGLADQETQYF. The CDR3 DNA follows: TGTGCCAGCAGCTCGGGACTAGCGGACCAAGAGACCCAGTACTTC.

This chain joins TRBV7-3 and TRBJ2-3, with 14 bases lining up with TRBD2. The J segment lost 0 bases and the V segment lost 5 bases, leaving 13 bases of the junction unmatched. The CDR3 extends over 20 amino acids. The germline V gene has CDR1 SGHTA and CDR2 FQGTGA. The CDR3 DNA reads as TGTGCCAGCAGCCTACGGGGACTAGCGGGAGTTCCCGCTAGCACAGATACGCAGTATTTT. Translation: CASSLRGLAGVPASTDTQYF. The complete variable domain, with remaining parts taken from reference TRBV7-3 and TRBJ2-3, reads GAGVSQTPSNKVTEKGKYVELRCDPISGHTALYWYRQSLGQGPEFLIYFQGTGAADDSGLPNDRFFAVRPEGSVSTLKIQRTERGDSAVYLCASSLRGLAGVPASTDTQYFGPGTRLTVL.

The J gene is TRBJ1-5, the V gene TRBV28; 9 positions match TRBD1. Germline V gene lookup returns CDR1 MDHEN and CDR2 SYDVKM. Losses at the gene ends were 7 bases for V and 4 bases for J; bases not matched to a gene: 17. The CDR3 runs 18 residues. In DNA form, the CDR3 reads TGTGCCAGCATCTCCCGTTACAGGGGGCGAACTCCTAATCAGCCCCAGCATTTT. It translates to CASISRYRGRTPNQPQHF. The full variable domain, completed using reference TRBV28 and TRBJ1-5, is DVKVTQSSRYLVKRTGEKVFLECVQDMDHENMFWYRQDPGLGLRLIYFSYDVKMKEKGDIPEGYSVSREKKERFSLILESASTNQTSMYLCASISRYRGRTPNQPQHFGDGTRLSIL.

This sequence joins TRBV7-2 and TRBJ2-7, with D unclear. CDR3 length equals 14 residues. Trimming removed 5 bases from V and 1 base from J, with 12 bases in between. Germline-derived CDR1 and CDR2 are SGHTA and FQGNSA. The DNA for the CDR3 is TGTGCCAGCAGCCCAATTTTCGGTTCCTACGAGCAGTACTTC. Translating it yields CASSPIFGSYEQYF.